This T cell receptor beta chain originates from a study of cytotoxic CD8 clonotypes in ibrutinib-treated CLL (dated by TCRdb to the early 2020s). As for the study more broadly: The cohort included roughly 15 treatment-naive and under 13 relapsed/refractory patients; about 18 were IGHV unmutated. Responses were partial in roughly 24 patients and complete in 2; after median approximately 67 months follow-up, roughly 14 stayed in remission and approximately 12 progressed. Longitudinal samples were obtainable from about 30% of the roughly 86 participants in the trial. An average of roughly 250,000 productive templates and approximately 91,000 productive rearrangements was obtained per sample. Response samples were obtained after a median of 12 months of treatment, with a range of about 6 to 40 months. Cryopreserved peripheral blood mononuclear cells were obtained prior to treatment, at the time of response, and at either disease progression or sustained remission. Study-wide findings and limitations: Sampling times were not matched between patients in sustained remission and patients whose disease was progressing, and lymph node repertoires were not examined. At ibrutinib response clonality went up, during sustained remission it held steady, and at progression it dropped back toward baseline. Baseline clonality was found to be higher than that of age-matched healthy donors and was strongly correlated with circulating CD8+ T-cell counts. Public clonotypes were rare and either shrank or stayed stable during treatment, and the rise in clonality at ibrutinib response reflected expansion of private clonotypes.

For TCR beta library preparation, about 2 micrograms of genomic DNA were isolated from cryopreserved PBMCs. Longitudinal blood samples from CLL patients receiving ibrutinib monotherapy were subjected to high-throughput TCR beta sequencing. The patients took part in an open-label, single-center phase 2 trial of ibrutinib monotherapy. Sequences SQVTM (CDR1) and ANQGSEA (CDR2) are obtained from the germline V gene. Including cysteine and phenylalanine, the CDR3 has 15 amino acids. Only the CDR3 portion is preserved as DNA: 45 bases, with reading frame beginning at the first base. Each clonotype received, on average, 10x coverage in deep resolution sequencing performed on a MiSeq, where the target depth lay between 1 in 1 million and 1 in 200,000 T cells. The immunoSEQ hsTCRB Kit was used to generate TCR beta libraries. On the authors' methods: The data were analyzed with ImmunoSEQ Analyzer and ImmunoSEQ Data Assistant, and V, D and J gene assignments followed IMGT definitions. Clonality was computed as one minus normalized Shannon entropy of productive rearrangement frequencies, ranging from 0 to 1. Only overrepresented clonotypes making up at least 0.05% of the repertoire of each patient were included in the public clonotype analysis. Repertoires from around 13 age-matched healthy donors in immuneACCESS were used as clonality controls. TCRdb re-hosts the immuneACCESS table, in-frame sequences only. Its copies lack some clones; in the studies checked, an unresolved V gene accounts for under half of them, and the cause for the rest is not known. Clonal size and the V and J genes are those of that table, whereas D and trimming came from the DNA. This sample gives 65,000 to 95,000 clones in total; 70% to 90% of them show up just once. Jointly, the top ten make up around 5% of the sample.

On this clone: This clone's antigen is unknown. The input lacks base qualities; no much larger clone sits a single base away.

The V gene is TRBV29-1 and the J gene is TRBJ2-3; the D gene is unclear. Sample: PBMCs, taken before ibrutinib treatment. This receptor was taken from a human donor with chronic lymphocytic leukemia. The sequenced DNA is TGCAGTGTGATTCCAGACACCTCCTTCACAGATACGCAGTATTTT. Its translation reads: CSVIPDTSFTDTQYF.